Reported below is one T cell receptor beta chain. The target antigen is unknown. Distinct nucleotide sequences in the sample also encode this CDR3. The data stem from a study of T cell responses to AZD1222 COVID-19 vaccine. The V gene's germline CDR1 is ENHRY and CDR2 SYGVKD. The CDR3 loop spans 12 amino acids. V dropped 6 bases and J dropped 1 base, with 4 bases sitting between them. Study results and caveats: Close to half of all spike-specific TCRs reportedly target regions of the variants that are unmutated.

The repertoire was sequenced with immunoSEQ multiplex PCR; TCRdb's copy has only in-frame clones and lacks some. The sample comprises around 150,000 clones, 75% to 90% of which are singletons, and about 4% rests with the top ten. The sample was peripheral blood, taken on day 0 of AZD1222 vaccination. The receptor comes from an adult in good health. The rearrangement links TRBV10-3 to TRBJ1-5; D remains unclear. DNA for the CDR3: TGTGCCATCAGGGACAGCAATCAGCCCCAGCATTTT. It specifies CAIRDSNQPQHF.